One and the same sample provided the 17 T cell receptor beta chains below, sequenced in a study of persistence of HIV-infected CD4 T cells. The antigens these receptors bind are not known. The immunoSEQ assay was version 4, run in survey mode. TCRdb's copy holds only in-frame clones and misses some; the assay was immunoSEQ multiplex PCR. The repertoire includes fewer than 40,000 clones, around four fifths of them detected once, and 0.7% to 0.95% sits in the top ten. Lysates of CMV-infected fibroblasts at 8 to 10 ug/mL stimulated these cells. Memory cells lacking CD40L and CD69 with high CD45RO were sorted. The material sequenced was CD4+ T cells sorted from PBMCs after roughly 20-hour stimulation, taken from a patient who received antiretroviral therapy. Receptors originate from an adult man with HIV who was CMV-seropositive.

The rearrangement uses TRBV27 and TRBJ1-5, with D possibly matching TRBD1 (6 bases). Germline V gene lookup returns CDR1 MNHEY and CDR2 SMNVEV (reference sequence). With 1 base removed from V and 5 bases from J, the gap between germline ends came to 15 bases. CDR3 size: 16 residues. The CDR3 loop is CASSLWGTSEDQPQHF. DNA of the CDR3: TGTGCCAGCAGTTTATGGGGGACATCGGAGGATCAGCCCCAGCATTTT.

The CDR3 spells CAISEKRGGTYNEQFF. In DNA form, the CDR3 reads TGTGCCATCAGTGAGAAGCGGGGGGGCACTTACAATGAGCAGTTCTTC. This chain links TRBV10-3 with TRBJ2-1; 10 bases fit TRBD2. CDR1 is ENHRY, CDR2 SYGVKD, per germline. The CDR3 is 16 residues long. V shed 2 bases, J shed 4 bases, and the junction held 5 bases outside the gene matches.

This chain links TRBV7-2 with TRBJ1-1, with D perhaps matching TRBD1 (5 bases). Germline CDR1 is SGHTA and CDR2 is FQGNSA. The V end was cut by 3 bases, the J end by 8 bases, with 19 bases between. The CDR3 covers 15 residues. The DNA for the CDR3 is TGTGCCAGCAGCTTCCTGACAGCTTCTTTTTCGGAAGCTTTCTTT. This codes for CASSFLTASFSEAFF.

This clone was seen just once. This chain uses TRBV28 with TRBJ1-5; weak D call: TRBD1 (5 bases). Between the trimmed V and J ends, which lost 5 bases and 0 bases, there was a span of 11 bases. Germline V gene lookup returns CDR1 MDHEN and CDR2 SYDVKM. The CDR3 length is 15 residues. The CDR3 protein is CASSGAGYSNQPQHF. DNA for the CDR3: TGTGCCAGCAGTGGGGCGGGATATAGCAATCAGCCCCAGCATTTT. Filled out from reference TRBV28 and TRBJ1-5, the complete variable domain reads DVKVTQSSRYLVKRTGEKVFLECVQDMDHENMFWYRQDPGLGLRLIYFSYDVKMKEKGDIPEGYSVSREKKERFSLILESASTNQTSMYLCASSGAGYSNQPQHFGDGTRLSIL.

This clone was seen a handful of times. The chain couples TRBV5-4 to TRBJ1-2; 7 bases map to TRBD1. This CDR3 region has 14 residues. V lost 3 bases to trimming and J lost 8 bases; unmatched junction nucleotides: 10. Germline CDR1 SGHNT, CDR2 YYREEE (reference sequence). CDR3 in amino acids: CASSWDRGRGGYTF. The CDR3, as DNA: TGTGCCAGCAGCTGGGACAGAGGGAGAGGAGGCTACACCTTC.

This clone has just one count. The chain has TRBV9 and TRBJ2-1, with a tentative D call TRBD1 (5 bases). From germline, CDR1 is SGDLS and CDR2 YYNGEE. Trimming took 1 base from V and 4 from J, leaving 9 bases between them. The CDR3 totals 14 residues. CDR3 nucleotide sequence: TGTGCCAGCAGCGTACGGGCAGGGTACAATGAGCAGTTCTTC. This gives the protein CASSVRAGYNEQFF. The full variable domain, with the rest looked up from reference TRBV9 and TRBJ2-1, is DSGVTQTPKHLITATGQRVTLRCSPRSGDLSVYWYQQSLDQGLQFLIQYYNGEERAKGNILERFSAQQFPDLHSELNLSSLELGDSALYFCASSVRAGYNEQFFGPGTRLTVL.

This clone was observed a handful of times. The chain uses TRBV4-3 and TRBJ2-1; the D gene is possibly TRBD2 (5 bases). Between the trimmed V and J ends, which lost 1 base and 10 bases, there was a span of 8 bases. CDR1 LGHNA and CDR2 YSLEER come from the germline V gene. The CDR3 runs to 12 residues. The CDR3 coding sequence is TGCGCCAGCAGCCAAGGGCCGGGGGAGCAGTTCTTC. Translation gives CASSQGPGEQFF.

The chain recombines TRBV5-1 with TRBJ2-1; 8 bases are a match to TRBD2. CDR1 and CDR2 (germline): SGHRS, YFSETQ. This CDR3 has 18 amino acids. V lost 0 bases, J lost 0 bases, and 8 bases stayed unmatched. The CDR3 sequence is CASSLAGRGARSYNEQFF. The CDR3 region has the DNA TGCGCCAGCAGCTTGGCTGGGCGGGGGGCGCGCTCCTACAATGAGCAGTTCTTC. The whole variable domain, remainder taken from reference TRBV5-1 and TRBJ2-1, is KAGVTQTPRYLIKTRGQQVTLSCSPISGHRSVSWYQQTPGQGLQFLFEYFSETQRNKGNFPGRFSGRQFSNSRSEMNVSTLELGDSALYLCASSLAGRGARSYNEQFFGPGTRLTVL.

The rearrangement links TRBV18 to TRBJ1-1, with no clear D. V was cut by 2 bases and J by 5 bases, with 21 bases left in between. In germline, CDR1 is KGHSH, CDR2 LQKENI. The CDR3 is made up of 17 amino acids. The CDR3: CASSPELGRIHGTEAFF. The CDR3 DNA sequence: TGTGCCAGCTCACCAGAATTGGGCAGGATACACGGAACTGAAGCTTTCTTT. The full variable domain, completed using reference TRBV18 and TRBJ1-1, is NAGVMQNPRHLVRRRGQEARLRCSPMKGHSHVYWYRQLPEEGLKFMVYLQKENIIDESGMPKERFSAEFPKEGPSILRIQQVVRGDSAAYFCASSPELGRIHGTEAFFGQGTRLTVV.

This clone was seen a single time. The chain couples TRBV5-1 to TRBJ1-1; D is ambiguous. CDR1 is SGHRS and CDR2 is YFSETQ in the germline V gene. The length of the CDR3 is 13 residues. The V end was cut by 7 bases, the J end by 4 bases, with 14 bases between. For the CDR3, the DNA is TGCGCCAGCGGTGTCCTAGGCGGCACTGAAGCTTTCTTT. The encoded protein is CASGVLGGTEAFF.

The rearrangement uses TRBV19 and TRBJ2-2; 8 bases align to TRBD2. Germline V gives CDR1 LNHDA, CDR2 SQIVND (reference sequence). The CDR3 runs 15 residues. J was trimmed by 5 bases and V by 5 bases; bases with no gene match: 7. The CDR3 nucleotides read TGTGCCAGTAGTTCGGGGACTAGGAGGACCGGGGAGCTGTTTTTT. It specifies CASSSGTRRTGELFF.

The J gene is TRBJ1-1, the V gene TRBV19, with 9 positions matching TRBD1. V dropped 4 bases and J dropped 0; count of bases not matched to a gene: 6. The CDR3 spans 16 residues. Germline assignment: CDR1 LNHDA and CDR2 SQIVND (reference sequence). The CDR3 sequence is CASSKGQGLMNTEAFF. The CDR3, as DNA: TGTGCCAGTAGTAAGGGACAGGGCTTAATGAACACTGAAGCTTTCTTT.

This chain uses TRBV9 with TRBJ2-7; D possibly uses TRBD1 or TRBD2 (5 bases each). Germline CDR1 reads SGDLS; CDR2 reads YYNGEE. This CDR3 has 12 residues. V lost 1 base and J 13 bases, leaving 15 bases between the germline ends. The CDR3 is CASSVLRGSLYF. For the CDR3, the DNA is TGTGCCAGCAGCGTACTGAGGGGTTCATTATACTTC.

The rearrangement links TRBV28 to TRBJ2-3; 12 bases agree with TRBD2. CDR1 MDHEN and CDR2 SYDVKM come from the germline V gene. V lost 7 bases, J lost 5 bases, and 4 bases stayed unmatched. This CDR3 contains 14 residues. The CDR3 is CASKGGLAGDTQYF. The CDR3, as DNA: TGTGCCAGCAAGGGGGGACTAGCGGGAGATACGCAGTATTTT.

This clone appeared once. The germline gene is not matched at one end of the junction; a read error may be the cause. Other DNA sequences in this sample translate to the same CDR3. The chain has TRBV2 and TRBJ1-1; D remains unclear. Per the germline V gene, CDR1 is SNHLY and CDR2 is FYNNEI. The CDR3 has 13 amino acids. The CDR3 sequence: CASSEAGETEAFF. In DNA form, the CDR3 reads TGCGCCAGCAGTGAAGCCGGAGAAACTGAAGCTTTCTTT.

V and J are TRBV6-6 and TRBJ1-5; D uncertain. The V gene's germline CDR1 is MNHNY and CDR2 SVGAGI (reference sequence). V gave up 5 bases and J gave up 6 bases, with 23 bases separating them. The CDR3 spans 17 residues. The CDR3 is CASSRSFRAQTVQPQHF. The CDR3, as DNA: TGTGCCAGCAGTCGAAGTTTCCGGGCCCAAACCGTTCAGCCCCAGCATTTT.

This rearrangement joins TRBV3-1 (or the pseudogene TRBV3-2) to TRBJ1-1, with D tentatively TRBD1 (6 bases). Trimming removed 5 bases at V and 5 bases at J, with 12 bases between. The germline V gene has CDR1 LGHDT and CDR2 YNNKEL (reference sequence). The CDR3 length is 13 residues. CDR3: CASSRGIGTEAFF. For the CDR3, the DNA is TGTGCCAGCAGCAGGGGGATTGGGACTGAAGCTTTCTTT.